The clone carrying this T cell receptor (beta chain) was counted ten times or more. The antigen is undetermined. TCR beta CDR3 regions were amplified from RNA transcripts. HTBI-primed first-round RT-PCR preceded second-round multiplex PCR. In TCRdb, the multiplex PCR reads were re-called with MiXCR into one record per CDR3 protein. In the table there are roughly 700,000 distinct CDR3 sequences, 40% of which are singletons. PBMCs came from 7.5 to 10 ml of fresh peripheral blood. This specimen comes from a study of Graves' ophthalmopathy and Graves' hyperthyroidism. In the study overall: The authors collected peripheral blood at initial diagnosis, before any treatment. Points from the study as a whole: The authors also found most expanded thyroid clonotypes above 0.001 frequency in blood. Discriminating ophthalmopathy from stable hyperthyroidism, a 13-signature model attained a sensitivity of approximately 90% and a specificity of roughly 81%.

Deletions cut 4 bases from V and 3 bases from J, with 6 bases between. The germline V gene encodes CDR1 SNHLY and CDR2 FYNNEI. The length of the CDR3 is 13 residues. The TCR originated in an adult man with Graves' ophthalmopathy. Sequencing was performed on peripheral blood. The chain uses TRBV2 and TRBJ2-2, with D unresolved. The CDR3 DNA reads TGTGCCAGCAGTGTCACATACACCGGGGAGCTGTTTTTT. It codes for CASSVTYTGELFF. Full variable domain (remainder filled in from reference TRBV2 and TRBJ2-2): EPEVTQTPSHQVTQMGQEVILRCVPISNHLYFYWYRQILGQKVEFLVSFYNNEISEKSEIFDDQFSVERPDGSNFTLKIRSTKLEDSAMYFCASSVTYTGELFFGEGSRLTVL.